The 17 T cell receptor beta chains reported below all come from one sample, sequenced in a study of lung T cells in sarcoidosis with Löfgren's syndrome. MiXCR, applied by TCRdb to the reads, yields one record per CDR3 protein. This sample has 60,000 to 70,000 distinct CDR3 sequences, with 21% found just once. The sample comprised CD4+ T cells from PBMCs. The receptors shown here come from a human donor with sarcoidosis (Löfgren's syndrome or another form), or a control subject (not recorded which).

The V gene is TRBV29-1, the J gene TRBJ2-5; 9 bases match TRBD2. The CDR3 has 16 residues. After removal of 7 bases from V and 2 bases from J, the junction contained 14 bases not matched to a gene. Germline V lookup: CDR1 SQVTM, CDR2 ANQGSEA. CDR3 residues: CSGPRLREGPQETQYF. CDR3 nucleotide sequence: TGCAGCGGACCTAGATTGCGGGAGGGCCCACAAGAGACCCAGTACTTC.

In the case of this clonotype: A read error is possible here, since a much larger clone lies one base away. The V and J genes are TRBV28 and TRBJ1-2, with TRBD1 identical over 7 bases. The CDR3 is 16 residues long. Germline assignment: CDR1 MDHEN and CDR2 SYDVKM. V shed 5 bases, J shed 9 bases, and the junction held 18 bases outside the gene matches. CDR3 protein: CASSLTQGGELDSYTF. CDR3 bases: TGTGCCAGCAGTCTCACCCAGGGGGGAGAATTGGATAGCTACACCTTC.

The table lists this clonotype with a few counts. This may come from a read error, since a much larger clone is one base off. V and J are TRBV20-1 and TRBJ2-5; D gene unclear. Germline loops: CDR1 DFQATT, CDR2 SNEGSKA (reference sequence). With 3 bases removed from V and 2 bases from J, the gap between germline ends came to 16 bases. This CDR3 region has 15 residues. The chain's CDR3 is CSARRAGMDQETQYF. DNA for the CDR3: TGCAGTGCTAGGCGAGCAGGCATGGATCAAGAGACCCAGTACTTC.

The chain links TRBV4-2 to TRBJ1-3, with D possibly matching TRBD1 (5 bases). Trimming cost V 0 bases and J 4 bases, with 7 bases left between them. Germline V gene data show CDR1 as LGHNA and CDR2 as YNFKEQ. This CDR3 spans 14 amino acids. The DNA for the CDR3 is TGTGCCAGCAGCCAAGATGGGGGGGGAAACACCATATATTTT. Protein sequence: CASSQDGGGNTIYF.

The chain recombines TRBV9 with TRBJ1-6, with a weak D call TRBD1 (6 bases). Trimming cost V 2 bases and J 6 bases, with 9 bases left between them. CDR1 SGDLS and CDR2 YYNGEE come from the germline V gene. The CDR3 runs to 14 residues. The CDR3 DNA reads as TGTGCCAGCAGCGTCACAGGGACTAATTCACCCCTCCACTTT. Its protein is CASSVTGTNSPLHF.

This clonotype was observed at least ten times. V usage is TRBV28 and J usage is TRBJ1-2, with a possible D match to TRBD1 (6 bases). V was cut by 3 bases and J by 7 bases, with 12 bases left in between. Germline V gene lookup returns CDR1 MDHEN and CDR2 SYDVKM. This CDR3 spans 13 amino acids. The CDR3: CASSFRQVFGYTF. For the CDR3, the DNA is TGTGCCAGCAGTTTTCGACAGGTCTTTGGCTACACCTTC.

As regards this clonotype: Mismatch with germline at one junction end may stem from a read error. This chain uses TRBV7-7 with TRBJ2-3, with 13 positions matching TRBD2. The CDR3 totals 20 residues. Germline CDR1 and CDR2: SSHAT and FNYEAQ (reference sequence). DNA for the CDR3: TGTGCTAGCAGCTTAGCGGAACTAGCGGGAGGGCCAGTGAGAGCAGATACGCAGTATTTT. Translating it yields CASSLAELAGGPVRADTQYF.

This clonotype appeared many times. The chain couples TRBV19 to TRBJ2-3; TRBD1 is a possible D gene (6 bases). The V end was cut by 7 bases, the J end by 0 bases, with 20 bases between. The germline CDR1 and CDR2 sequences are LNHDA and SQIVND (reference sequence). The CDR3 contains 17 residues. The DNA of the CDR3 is TGTGCCAGTAAGCGGACAGCATTTTCCACTAGCACAGATACGCAGTATTTT. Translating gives CASKRTAFSTSTDTQYF.

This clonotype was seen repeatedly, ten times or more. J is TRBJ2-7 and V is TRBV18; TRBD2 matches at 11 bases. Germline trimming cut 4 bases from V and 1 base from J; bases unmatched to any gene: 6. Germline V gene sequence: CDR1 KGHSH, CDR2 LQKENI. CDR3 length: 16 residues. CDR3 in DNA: TGTGCCAGCTCACTCGATAGCGGGAGGGTATCCTACGAGCAGTACTTC. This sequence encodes CASSLDSGRVSYEQYF. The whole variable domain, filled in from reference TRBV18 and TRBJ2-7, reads NAGVMQNPRHLVRRRGQEARLRCSPMKGHSHVYWYRQLPEEGLKFMVYLQKENIIDESGMPKERFSAEFPKEGPSILRIQQVVRGDSAAYFCASSLDSGRVSYEQYFGPGTRLTVT.

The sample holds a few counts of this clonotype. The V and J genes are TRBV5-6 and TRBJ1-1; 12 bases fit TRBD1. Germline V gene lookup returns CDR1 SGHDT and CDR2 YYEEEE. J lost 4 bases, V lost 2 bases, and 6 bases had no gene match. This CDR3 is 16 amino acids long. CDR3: CASSLPGQGATTEAFF. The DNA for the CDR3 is TGTGCCAGCAGCTTACCGGGACAGGGGGCAACCACTGAAGCTTTCTTT.

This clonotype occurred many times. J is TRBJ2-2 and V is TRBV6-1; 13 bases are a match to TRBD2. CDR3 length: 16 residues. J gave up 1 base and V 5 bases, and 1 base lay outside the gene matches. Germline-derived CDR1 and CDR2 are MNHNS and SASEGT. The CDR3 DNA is TGTGCCAGCAGTCGGACTAGCGGGGGGAACACCGGGGAGCTGTTTTTT. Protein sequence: CASSRTSGGNTGELFF.

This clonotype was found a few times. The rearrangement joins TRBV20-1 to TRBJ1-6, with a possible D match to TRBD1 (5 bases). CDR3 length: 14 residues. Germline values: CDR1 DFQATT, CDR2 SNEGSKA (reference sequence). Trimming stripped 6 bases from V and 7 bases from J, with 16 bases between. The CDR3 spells CSARLQGRNSPLHF. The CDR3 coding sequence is TGCAGTGCACGACTCCAGGGTAGGAATTCACCCCTCCACTTT.

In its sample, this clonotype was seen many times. CDR3 sequence reads: CSASPGTGGRNTEAFF. The DNA for the CDR3 is TGCAGTGCTAGCCCCGGGACAGGGGGCCGAAACACTGAAGCTTTCTTT. V is TRBV20-1 and J is TRBJ1-1, with 12 positions matching TRBD1. Germline V gene data show CDR1 as DFQATT and CDR2 as SNEGSKA (reference sequence). V lost 3 bases and J lost 2; bases outside the gene matches: 7. The CDR3 length is 16 residues.

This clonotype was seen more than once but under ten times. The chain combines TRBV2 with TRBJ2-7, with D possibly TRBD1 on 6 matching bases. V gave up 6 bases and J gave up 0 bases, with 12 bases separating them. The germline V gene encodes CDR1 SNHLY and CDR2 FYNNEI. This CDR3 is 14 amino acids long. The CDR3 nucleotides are TGTGCCAGCAGCCCGGACAGTTTCTCCTACGAGCAGTACGTC. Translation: CASSPDSFSYEQYV.

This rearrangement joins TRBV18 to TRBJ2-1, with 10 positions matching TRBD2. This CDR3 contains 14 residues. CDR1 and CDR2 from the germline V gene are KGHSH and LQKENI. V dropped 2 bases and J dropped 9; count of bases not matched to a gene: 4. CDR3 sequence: CASSPTLAGSEQFF. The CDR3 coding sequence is TGTGCCAGCTCACCAACACTAGCGGGGAGTGAGCAGTTCTTC.

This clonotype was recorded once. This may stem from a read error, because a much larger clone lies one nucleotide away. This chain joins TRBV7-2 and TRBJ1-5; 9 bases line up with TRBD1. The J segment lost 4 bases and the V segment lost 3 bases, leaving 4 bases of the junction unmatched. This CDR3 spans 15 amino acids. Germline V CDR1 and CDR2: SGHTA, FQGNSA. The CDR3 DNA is TGTACCAGCAGCTTCGCCGGGACAGGGAATCAGCCCCAGCATTTT. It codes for CTSSFAGTGNQPQHF.

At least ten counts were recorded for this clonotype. CDR3 nucleotide sequence: TGTGCCAGCAGTGAAGCAGGGACACCAGAGACCCAGTACTTC. It translates to CASSEAGTPETQYF. The rearrangement uses TRBV6-1 and TRBJ2-5; possible D gene TRBD1, 6 bases. Germline-derived CDR1 and CDR2 are MNHNS and SASEGT. Between the trimmed V and J ends, which lost 0 bases and 4 bases, there was a span of 9 bases. CDR3 length equals 14 residues.